This T cell receptor (beta chain) was captured by sequencing in a study of blood T cells in healthy people across ages. Study details: Researchers report that template switching captured about one barcoded beta molecule per two T cells. Study results and limitations: More naive CD4+ cells and higher diversity marked long-lived donors relative to aged donors.

Together with a sample-barcoded 5' primer, a J-beta primer mix was included in a second PCR lasting 7 to 11 cycles. Each cDNA molecule was tagged by a template-switch adaptor that had 12 random nucleotides. Using its own MiXCR run on the 5' RACE reads, TCRdb lists one record per CDR3 protein. This table has about 970,000 distinct CDR3 sequences, roughly 50% appearing once. This clonotype was counted a few times. Its matching antigen is unknown. CDR3 length equals 12 residues. The germline V and J ends were trimmed by 3 bases and 2 bases, with 5 bases remaining between them. Germline V lookup: CDR1 ENHRY, CDR2 SYGVKD. No fewer than 6.5 million PBMCs went into each sample.

The J gene is TRBJ2-7, the V gene TRBV10-3; no clear D. This sequence was found in a woman aged 60-70 years in good health. The sequenced sample consisted of blood. CDR3 coding DNA: TGTGCCATCAGTGATTTCACCTACGAGCAGTACTTC. This encodes CAISDFTYEQYF.